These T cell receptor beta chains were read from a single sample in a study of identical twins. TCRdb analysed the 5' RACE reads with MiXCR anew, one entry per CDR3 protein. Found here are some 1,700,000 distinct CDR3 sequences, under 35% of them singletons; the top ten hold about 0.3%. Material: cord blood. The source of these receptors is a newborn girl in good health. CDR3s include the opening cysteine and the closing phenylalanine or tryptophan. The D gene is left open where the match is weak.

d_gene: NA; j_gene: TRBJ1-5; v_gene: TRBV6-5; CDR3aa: CASREGGQGYQPQHF
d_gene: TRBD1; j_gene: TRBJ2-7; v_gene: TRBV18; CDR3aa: CASSPLRTGESYEQYF
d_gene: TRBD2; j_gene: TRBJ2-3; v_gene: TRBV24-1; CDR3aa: CATSDSRLAGKAGNTDTQYF
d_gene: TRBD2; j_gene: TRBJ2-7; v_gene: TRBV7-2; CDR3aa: CASSLVASGANSYVQYF
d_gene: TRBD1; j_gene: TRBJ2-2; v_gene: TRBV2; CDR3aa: CASNGQGLNTGELFF
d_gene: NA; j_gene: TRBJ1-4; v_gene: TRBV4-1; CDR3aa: CASSQVGGYEKLFF
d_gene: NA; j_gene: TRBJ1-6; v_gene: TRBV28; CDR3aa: CAGSPPKVGGNASPLHF
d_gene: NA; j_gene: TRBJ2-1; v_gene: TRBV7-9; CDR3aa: CALGFNSYNEQFF
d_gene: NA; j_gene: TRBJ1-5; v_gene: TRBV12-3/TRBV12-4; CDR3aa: CASTGQINQPQHF
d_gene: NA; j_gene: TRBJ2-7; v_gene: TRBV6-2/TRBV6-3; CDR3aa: CASTQWQGYEQYF
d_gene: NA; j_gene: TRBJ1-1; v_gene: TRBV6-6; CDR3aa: CASSYGRGVLNTEAFF
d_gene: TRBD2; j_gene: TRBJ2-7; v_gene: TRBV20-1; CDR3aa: CSVSMAGGPHEQYF
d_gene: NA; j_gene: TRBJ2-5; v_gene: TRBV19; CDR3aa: CASSIITEETQYF
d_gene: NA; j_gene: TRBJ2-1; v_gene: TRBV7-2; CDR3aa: CASSLARLTTYNEQFF
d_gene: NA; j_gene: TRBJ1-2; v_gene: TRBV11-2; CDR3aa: CATLETAYGYTF
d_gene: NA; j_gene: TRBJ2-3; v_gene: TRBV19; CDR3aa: CASSRPGSTDTQYF
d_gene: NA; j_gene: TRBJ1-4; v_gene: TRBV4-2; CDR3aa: CASSQRHRRATNEELFF
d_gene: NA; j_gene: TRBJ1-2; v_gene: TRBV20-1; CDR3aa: CSALRGDPNYGYTF
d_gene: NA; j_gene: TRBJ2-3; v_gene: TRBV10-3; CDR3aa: CAIKGRGPTDTQYF
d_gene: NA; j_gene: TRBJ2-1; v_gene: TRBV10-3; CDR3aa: CAITPRGSSYNEQFF
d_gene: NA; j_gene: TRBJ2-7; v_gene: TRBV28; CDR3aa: CASRAFGEPLYEQYF
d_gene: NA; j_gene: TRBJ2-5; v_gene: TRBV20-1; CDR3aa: CSAPCGREETQYF
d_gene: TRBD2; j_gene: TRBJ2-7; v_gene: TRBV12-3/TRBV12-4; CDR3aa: CASSPGTSVAYEQYF
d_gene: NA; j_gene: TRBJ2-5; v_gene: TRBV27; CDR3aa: CASSPIGPRETQYF
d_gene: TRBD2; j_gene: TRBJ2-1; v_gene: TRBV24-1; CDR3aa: CATSDGTSGIYNEQFF
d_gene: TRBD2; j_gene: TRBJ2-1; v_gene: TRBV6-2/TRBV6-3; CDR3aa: CASSYSGLAGGLSSYNEQFF
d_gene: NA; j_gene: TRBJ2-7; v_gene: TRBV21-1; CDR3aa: CASSKPRDEQYF
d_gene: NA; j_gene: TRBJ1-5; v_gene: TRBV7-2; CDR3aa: CASSFSGTNHNQPQHF
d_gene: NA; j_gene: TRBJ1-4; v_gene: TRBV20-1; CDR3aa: CSASRRGGEKLFF
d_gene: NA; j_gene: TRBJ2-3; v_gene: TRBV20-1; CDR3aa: CSARDFMRSTDTQYF
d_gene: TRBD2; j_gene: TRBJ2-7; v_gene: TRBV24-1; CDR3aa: CATGGLAGSKGYNEQYF
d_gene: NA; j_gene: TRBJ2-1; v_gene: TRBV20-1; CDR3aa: CSASQGKGEQFF
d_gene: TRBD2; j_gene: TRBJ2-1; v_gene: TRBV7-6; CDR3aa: CASSERLASSGNEQFF
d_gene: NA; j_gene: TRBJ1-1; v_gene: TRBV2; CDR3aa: CASSYRPLMNTEAFF
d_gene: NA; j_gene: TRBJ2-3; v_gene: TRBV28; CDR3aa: CASSLWPLGSDTQYF
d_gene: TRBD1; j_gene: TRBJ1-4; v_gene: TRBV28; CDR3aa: CASSQMDRGGEKLFF
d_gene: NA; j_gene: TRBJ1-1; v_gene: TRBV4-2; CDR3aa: CASSPFGMLNTEAFF
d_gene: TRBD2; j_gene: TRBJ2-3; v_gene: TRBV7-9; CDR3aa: CASSLGSSGATDTQYF
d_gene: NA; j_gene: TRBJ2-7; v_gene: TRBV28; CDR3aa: CATGPLGTGTYEQYF
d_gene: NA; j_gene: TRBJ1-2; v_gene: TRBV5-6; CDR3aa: CASSPWTYYGYTF
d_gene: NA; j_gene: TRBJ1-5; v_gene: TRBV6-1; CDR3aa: CASSEMEGGNQPQHF
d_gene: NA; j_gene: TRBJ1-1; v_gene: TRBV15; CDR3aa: CATSRATGEAEAFF
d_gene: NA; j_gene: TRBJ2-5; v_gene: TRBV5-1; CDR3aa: CPSSLGGQETQYF
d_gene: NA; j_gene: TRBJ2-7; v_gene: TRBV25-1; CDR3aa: CASSEEATPSSYNEQYF
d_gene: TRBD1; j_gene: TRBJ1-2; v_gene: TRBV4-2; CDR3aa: CASSRLGQEANYGYTF
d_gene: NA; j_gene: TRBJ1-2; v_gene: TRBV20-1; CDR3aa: CSARYIRDGYTF
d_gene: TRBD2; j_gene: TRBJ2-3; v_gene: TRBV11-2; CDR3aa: CASSFLAGGRPDTQYF
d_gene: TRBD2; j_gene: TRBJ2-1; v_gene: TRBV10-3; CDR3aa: CANLAGPGGEQFF
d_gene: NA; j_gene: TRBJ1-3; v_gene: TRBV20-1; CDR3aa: CTGVFGNTIYF
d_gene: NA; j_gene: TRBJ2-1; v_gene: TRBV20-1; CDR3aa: CSPSSLMPGREQFF
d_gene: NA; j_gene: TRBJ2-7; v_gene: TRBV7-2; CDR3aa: CASSLVLGNYEQYF
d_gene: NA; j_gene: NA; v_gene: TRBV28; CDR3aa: CASSLWGTYNEQYF
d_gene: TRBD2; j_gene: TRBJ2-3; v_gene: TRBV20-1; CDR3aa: CSARGGPDTQYF
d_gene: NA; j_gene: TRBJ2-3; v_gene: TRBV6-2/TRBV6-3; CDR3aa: CASSYTGLDTQYF
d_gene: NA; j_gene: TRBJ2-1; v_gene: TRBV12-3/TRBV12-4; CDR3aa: CASSPSGTYEQFF
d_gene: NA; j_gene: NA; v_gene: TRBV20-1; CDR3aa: CSVSSGSEQYF
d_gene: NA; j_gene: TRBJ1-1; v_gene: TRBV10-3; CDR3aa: CAISEPGGRTEAFF
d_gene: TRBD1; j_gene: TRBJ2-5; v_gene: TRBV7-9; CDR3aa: CASRRLGQGIWETQYF
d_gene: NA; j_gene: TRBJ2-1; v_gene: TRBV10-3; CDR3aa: CAISSIGENEQFF